This T cell receptor beta chain was sequenced during a study of T-cell reconstitution after alpha-beta-depleted transplantation in children. Germline V gene data show CDR1 as SGHDN and CDR2 as FVKESK. V gave up 4 bases and J gave up 0 bases, with 16 bases separating them. The CDR3 spans 16 residues. Unique molecular identifiers were incorporated into the prepared TCRbeta library. Via MiXCR, TCRdb re-called the PCR reads, giving one row per CDR3 protein. The sample has hundreds of thousands of distinct CDR3 sequences; 15% to 20% are singletons. The sequence derives from a human donor who donated a stem cell graft to a child with acute lymphoblastic leukemia. This chain connects TRBV14 to TRBJ2-7; D is possibly TRBD1 (6 bases). The specimen was PBMCs from the stem cell graft donor, collected from the stem cell graft. Written as DNA, the CDR3 is TGTGCCAGCAGCCGCGGAATCGGACAGAGCTCCTACGAGCAGTACTTC. Translating gives CASSRGIGQSSYEQYF.